A single sample gave rise to the 28 T cell receptor beta chains below, sequenced in a study of shared clonotypes between healthy human individuals. The method was immunoSEQ multiplex PCR; TCRdb's version includes in-frame clones alone and lacks a portion of them. The sample holds over a million clones, roughly 96% seen once. Material: naive CD4+ T cells sorted from blood. The subset is: CD45RA+ positively selected. These receptors were collected from a man aged 25-40 years in good health.

The chain recombines TRBV7-3 with TRBJ2-7; no clear D gene. Germline V gene sequence: CDR1 SGHTA, CDR2 FQGTGA. Trimming pared 2 bases from V and 0 bases from J, leaving 11 bases between. The CDR3 is made up of 15 amino acids. CDR3 residues: CASSLDGPNSYEQYF. The CDR3, as DNA: TGTGCCAGCAGCTTAGACGGGCCAAACTCCTACGAGCAGTACTTC.

Of note for this clone: The junction differs from germline at one of its ends, possibly a read error. Other DNA sequences from this sample encode an identical CDR3 as well. The gene calls are TRBV2 and TRBJ1-1; D is perhaps TRBD1 (5 bases). CDR3 length: 12 residues. From germline, CDR1 is SNHLY and CDR2 FYNNEI. The CDR3 here is CASVGGNTEAFF. The CDR3, as DNA: TGCGCCAGCGTCGGGGGGAACACTGAAGCTTTCTTT.

This chain links TRBV27 with TRBJ2-7; 15 bases match TRBD2. The germline CDR1 and CDR2 sequences are MNHEY and SMNVEV (reference sequence). The CDR3 runs 14 residues. V lost 2 bases to trimming and J lost 11 bases; unmatched junction nucleotides: 4. CDR3 loop: CASSLVGTSGRKYF. CDR3 nucleotide sequence: TGTGCCAGCAGTTTAGTCGGGACTAGCGGGAGGAAGTACTTC.

Worth noting for this clone: Other nucleotide sequences in the sample specify the same CDR3. The chain has TRBV5-1 and TRBJ2-1, with D maybe TRBD1 (5 bases). The V gene lost 4 bases and the J gene lost 1 base, with 9 bases spanning the gap. The CDR3 is 14 amino acids. CDR1 and CDR2 (germline): SGHRS, YFSETQ. CDR3 DNA: TGCGCCAGCAGCCTAGGACAATCCTACAATGAGCAGTTCTTC. Residues: CASSLGQSYNEQFF. The full variable domain, its missing parts supplied by reference TRBV5-1 and TRBJ2-1, is KAGVTQTPRYLIKTRGQQVTLSCSPISGHRSVSWYQQTPGQGLQFLFEYFSETQRNKGNFPGRFSGRQFSNSRSEMNVSTLELGDSALYLCASSLGQSYNEQFFGPGTRLTVL.

V usage is TRBV4-1 and J usage is TRBJ2-6, with a weak D call TRBD2 (5 bases). CDR3 length: 17 amino acids. The V gene lost 1 base and the J gene lost 5 bases, with 15 bases spanning the gap. Germline V gene lookup returns CDR1 MGHRA and CDR2 YSYEKL. The CDR3, as DNA: TGCGCCAGCAGCCAAGGGGAGAGCTTCTGGAGGGCCAACGTCCTGACTTTC. As protein: CASSQGESFWRANVLTF.

The V call is TRBV19, the J call TRBJ2-7, with 8 positions matching TRBD1. With 5 bases clipped from V and 9 bases from J, the junction kept 6 bases outside the gene matches. The length of the CDR3 is 12 residues. CDR1 is LNHDA, CDR2 SQIVND, per germline (reference sequence). The CDR3, as DNA: TGTGCCAGTAGTCCGGACAGGGCCGCGCAGTACTTC. This gives the protein CASSPDRAAQYF.

This chain uses TRBV7-6 with TRBJ2-2; D might be TRBD2 (6 bases). This CDR3 is 13 amino acids long. Between the trimmed V and J ends, which lost 7 bases and 5 bases, there was a span of 11 bases. Germline V gene sequence: CDR1 SGHVS, CDR2 FNYEAQ. This CDR3 is CASMGGLTGELFF. DNA for the CDR3: TGTGCCAGCATGGGGGGTCTAACCGGGGAGCTGTTTTTT.

The gene calls are TRBV30 and TRBJ1-2; D possibly corresponds to TRBD1 (6 bases). This CDR3 region has 10 residues. Trimming cost V 5 bases and J 8 bases, with 9 bases left between them. The V gene's germline CDR1 is GTSNPN and CDR2 SVGIG (reference sequence). The CDR3 sequence: CAWGGPGYTF. The CDR3 nucleotides are TGTGCCTGGGGGGGGCCCGGCTACACCTTC.

The rearrangement links TRBV5-1 to TRBJ1-1; TRBD1 is a possible D gene (5 bases). V was trimmed by 3 bases and J by 0 bases, leaving 6 bases between them. The germline V gene encodes CDR1 SGHRS and CDR2 YFSETQ. CDR3 length: 13 amino acids. CDR3 nucleotide sequence: TGCGCCAGCAGCTCACAGGTGAACACTGAAGCTTTCTTT. This gives the protein CASSSQVNTEAFF.

The chain couples TRBV9 to TRBJ1-2; D perhaps matches TRBD1 (5 bases). This CDR3 region has 14 residues. The germline V and J ends were trimmed by 5 bases and 3 bases, with 14 bases remaining between them. The germline gives CDR1 SGDLS, CDR2 YYNGEE. The CDR3 here is CASSSGGADYGYTF. The CDR3 DNA follows: TGTGCCAGCAGTTCGGGTGGGGCAGACTATGGCTACACCTTC.

This sequence joins TRBV19 and TRBJ2-7; D could derive from TRBD1 or TRBD2 (5 bases each). The germline V gene has CDR1 LNHDA and CDR2 SQIVND (reference sequence). Between the trimmed V and J ends, which lost 4 bases and 3 bases, there was a span of 10 bases. This CDR3 has 13 residues. The CDR3, as DNA: TGTGCCAGTAGTAGGGACCAATACTACGAGCAGTACTTC. Amino acid sequence: CASSRDQYYEQYF.

The CDR3, as DNA: TGTGCCAGTAGTATTGGGAGGCTAGCGGGAGGAAACGAGCAGTACTTC. Its translation: CASSIGRLAGGNEQYF. V gene TRBV19 combines with J gene TRBJ2-7; 11 bases fit TRBD2. J gave up 5 bases and V 3 bases, and 9 bases lay outside the gene matches. This CDR3 has 16 residues. The germline V gene encodes CDR1 LNHDA and CDR2 SQIVND (reference sequence).

The chain uses TRBV7-8 and TRBJ1-2; 7 bases match TRBD1. Germline CDR1 reads SGHVS; CDR2 reads FQNEAQ. The CDR3 is 13 residues long. V lost 5 bases, J lost 2 bases, and 2 bases stayed unmatched. CDR3 sequence (DNA): TGTGCCAGCAGCCCACAGGGGAACTATGGCTACACCTTC. This codes for CASSPQGNYGYTF.

This chain links TRBV30 with TRBJ2-7, with 8 bases lining up with TRBD1. Germline V gives CDR1 GTSNPN, CDR2 SVGIG (reference sequence). This CDR3 region has 16 residues. V dropped 5 bases and J dropped 7; count of bases not matched to a gene: 19. CDR3 nucleotide sequence: TGTGCCTGGTGGGTTGTCCGGGACAGGTCTACTTGGGAGCAGTACTTC. Its protein product is CAWWVVRDRSTWEQYF.

The V and J genes are TRBV13 and TRBJ2-1; tentative D call: TRBD1 (6 bases). CDR1 is PRHDT and CDR2 is FYEKMQ in the germline V gene (reference sequence). There are 16 residues in the CDR3. Trimming removed 5 bases at V and 0 bases at J, with 14 bases between. The CDR3 is CASSPLDRSSYNEQFF. CDR3 in DNA: TGTGCCAGCAGCCCCCTGGACAGAAGCTCCTACAATGAGCAGTTCTTC.

This sequence joins TRBV5-5 and TRBJ2-1; no definite D call. Germline assignment: CDR1 SGHKS and CDR2 YYEKEE (reference sequence). The V and J ends lost 2 bases and 0 bases respectively, with 9 bases between them. The CDR3 consists of 15 residues. CDR3 sequence reads: CASSFAGSSYNEQFF. CDR3 DNA: TGTGCCAGCAGCTTTGCCGGAAGCTCCTACAATGAGCAGTTCTTC.

The chain combines TRBV20-1 with TRBJ2-1, with D unclear. V shed 7 bases and J shed 7 bases, with 11 bases lying between them. CDR1 is DFQATT and CDR2 is SNEGSKA in the germline V gene (reference sequence). The CDR3 is made up of 11 amino acids. The chain's CDR3 is CSGIGWNEQFF. CDR3 coding DNA: TGCAGTGGGATAGGATGGAATGAGCAGTTCTTC.

This chain connects TRBV7-2 to TRBJ2-5; D gene uncertain. V gave up 8 bases and J gave up 5 bases, with 3 bases separating them. This CDR3 contains 9 residues. Germline values: CDR1 SGHTA, CDR2 FQGNSA. In nucleotides, the CDR3 is TGTGCCAGCGGGGAGACCCAGTACTTC. It specifies CASGETQYF.

The DNA of the CDR3 is TGTGCCAGTAGTTGGAAAAGGGATAATCAGCCCCAGCATTTT. This encodes CASSWKRDNQPQHF. J is TRBJ1-5 and V is TRBV19; D is undetermined. This CDR3 has 14 residues. The germline V gene has CDR1 LNHDA and CDR2 SQIVND (reference sequence). Trimming removed 5 bases from V and 4 bases from J, with 12 bases in between. The variable domain in full, completed from reference TRBV19 and TRBJ1-5, reads DGGITQSPKYLFRKEGQNVTLSCEQNLNHDAMYWYRQDPGQGLRLIYYSQIVNDFQKGDIAEGYSVSREKKESFPLTVTSAQKNPTAFYLCASSWKRDNQPQHFGDGTRLSIL.

Concerning this clone itself: The identical CDR3 is also encoded by other nucleotide sequences in the sample. This CDR3 is CASSIRGQLQETQYF. CDR3 nucleotide sequence: TGTGCCAGTAGTATTCGGGGACAGCTTCAAGAGACCCAGTACTTC. This chain connects TRBV19 to TRBJ2-5, with 7 bases lining up with TRBD1. The CDR3 contains 15 residues. Germline values: CDR1 LNHDA, CDR2 SQIVND (reference sequence). V dropped 3 bases and J dropped 2; count of bases not matched to a gene: 6. The variable domain in full, with the rest retrieved from reference TRBV19 and TRBJ2-5, is DGGITQSPKYLFRKEGQNVTLSCEQNLNHDAMYWYRQDPGQGLRLIYYSQIVNDFQKGDIAEGYSVSREKKESFPLTVTSAQKNPTAFYLCASSIRGQLQETQYFGPGTRLLVL.

This chain uses TRBV27 with TRBJ2-3, with a tentative D call TRBD1 (5 bases). The germline V gene encodes CDR1 MNHEY and CDR2 SMNVEV (reference sequence). Trimming took 6 bases from V and 9 from J, leaving 13 bases between them. There are 12 residues in the CDR3. The CDR3 loop reads CASSRYAGTQYF. DNA for the CDR3: TGTGCCAGCAGCCGATACGCAGGGACGCAGTATTTT.

The V call is TRBV9, the J call TRBJ1-1; D gene ambiguous. Per the germline V gene, CDR1 is SGDLS and CDR2 is YYNGEE. V lost 0 bases to trimming and J lost 8 bases, with 8 bases between them. The CDR3 consists of 12 residues. CDR3 region: CASSVGWAEAFF. The CDR3 nucleotides are TGTGCCAGCAGCGTAGGTTGGGCCGAAGCTTTCTTT. The full variable domain, in which reference TRBV9 and TRBJ1-1 provide the parts outside the CDR3, is DSGVTQTPKHLITATGQRVTLRCSPRSGDLSVYWYQQSLDQGLQFLIQYYNGEERAKGNILERFSAQQFPDLHSELNLSSLELGDSALYFCASSVGWAEAFFGQGTRLTVV.

This chain uses TRBV6-1 with TRBJ1-2, with TRBD1 matching 7 bases. Per germline, CDR1 MNHNS and CDR2 SASEGT. CDR3 length: 13 amino acids. V dropped 8 bases and J dropped 8; count of bases not matched to a gene: 11. The CDR3 DNA reads TGTGCCAGCGCCCTGGGACAGACAGGGGGCTACACCTTC. This gives the protein CASALGQTGGYTF.

J is TRBJ2-1 and V is TRBV18; D is unresolved. V lost 4 bases and J lost 0, with 16 bases in between. Germline V gene data show CDR1 as KGHSH and CDR2 as LQKENI. The CDR3 length is 17 residues. CDR3 DNA sequence: TGTGCCAGCTCACGCCAGGTGGCGGCCAGCTCCTACAATGAGCAGTTCTTC. Protein: CASSRQVAASSYNEQFF.

Here the CDR3 DNA reads TGTGCCAGCAGTCTACCGGGACAGGTTAGGACCATATATTTT. Protein sequence: CASSLPGQVRTIYF. This rearrangement joins TRBV28 to TRBJ1-3; TRBD1 agrees at 8 bases. The germline V gene encodes CDR1 MDHEN and CDR2 SYDVKM. This CDR3 comprises 14 residues. V dropped 5 bases and J dropped 10; count of bases not matched to a gene: 10.

This sequence joins TRBV20-1 and TRBJ2-7; the D gene is possibly TRBD2 (5 bases). With 4 bases removed from V and 6 bases from J, the gap between germline ends came to 10 bases. Germline CDR1 and CDR2: DFQATT and SNEGSKA (reference sequence). This CDR3 is built from 11 residues. Written as DNA, the CDR3 is TGCAGTGCTATCCTAGCATCCGAGCAGTACTTC. This sequence encodes CSAILASEQYF.

The sample holds one count of this clone. The chain recombines TRBV2 with TRBJ1-5; possible D gene TRBD1, 6 bases. Germline assignment: CDR1 SNHLY and CDR2 FYNNEI. Trimming cost V 7 bases and J 3 bases, with 10 bases left between them. This CDR3 contains 13 residues. DNA of the CDR3: TGTGCCAGCAAACGGGACAACAATCAGCCCCAGCATTTT. Translated: CASKRDNNQPQHF.

This clone occurred once. The V and J genes are TRBV30 and TRBJ1-2; D gene uncertain. There are 11 residues in the CDR3. The V gene lost 7 bases and the J gene lost 4 bases, with 10 bases spanning the gap. Germline V gives CDR1 GTSNPN, CDR2 SVGIG (reference sequence). CDR3 bases: TGTGCCTCTCCGGCTAGCTATGGCTACACCTTC. Translated, it gives CASPASYGYTF.